This T cell receptor beta chain comes out of a study of blood T cell repertoires in COVID-19. Germline lookup yields CDR1 SGHRS and CDR2 YFSETQ. Trimming took off 2 bases at V and 1 base at J, with 9 bases between the two ends. The CDR3 runs 14 residues. TCRdb's table, derived via immunoSEQ multiplex PCR, lists solely in-frame clones and lacks some. Of about 220,000 clones in the sample, 70% to 85% were seen once. Sequencing was done on a sample of PBMCs or T cells enriched from blood (not recorded which). The TCR was taken from an older woman who had recovered from COVID-19. The V call is TRBV5-1, the J call TRBJ1-1; TRBD1 is a possible D gene (6 bases). The CDR3 DNA follows: TGCGCCAGCAGCTTCGGGGGGGCGAACACTGAAGCTTTCTTT. Translation: CASSFGGANTEAFF.